This is a list of T cell receptor beta chains from one sample in a study of blood T cell repertoires in COVID-19. The assay was immunoSEQ multiplex PCR, and TCRdb's table has in-frame clones only and misses some. The data hold about 170,000 clones, with roughly 84% observed a single time. Sequenced: peripheral blood. Receptors originate from a man aged 60 to 69 who had recovered from COVID-19. Both conserved end residues are part of each CDR3. The D gene is left open where the match is weak. Clone sizes are given selectively: once, few, many, or a class where the clone is expanded.

TRBJ1-3	.	.	TRBV4-3	TGCGCCAGCAGCCAAGCTACCGTTGGGAGAGGGAGAGGTGGAAACACCATATATTTT	CASSQATVGRGRGGNTIYF
TRBJ1-4	.	.	TRBV7-6	TGTGCCAGCAGCCCCGCTCGGACAGCGAAAAAACTGTTTTTT	CASSPARTAKKLFF
TRBJ1-1	.	.	TRBV27	TGTGCCAGCAGTTTATCAGTTCAGGGGCATATGAACACTGAAGCTTTCTTT	CASSLSVQGHMNTEAFF
TRBJ1-6	.	.	TRBV2	TGTGCCAGCAGTGCTAGGGGTACCTATAATTCACCCCTCCACTTT	CASSARGTYNSPLHF
TRBJ1-2	few	TRBD1	TRBV4-1	TGCGCCAGCAGCCAATCTCCCGGACAGGTCGGGACTAACTATGGCTACACCTTC	CASSQSPGQVGTNYGYTF
TRBJ1-1	many	.	TRBV29-1	TGCAGCGTTGGCAGGGAAGGCACTGAAGCTTTCTTT	CSVGREGTEAFF
TRBJ1-6	.	.	TRBV7-2	TGTGCCAGCTATTCCGGGGTCGGGAATTCACCCCTCCACTTT	CASYSGVGNSPLHF
TRBJ1-2	.	.	TRBV3-1/TRBV3-2	TGTGCCAGCAGCCAAGACTTAAGGGGGGGCAACTATGGCTACACCTTC	CASSQDLRGGNYGYTF
TRBJ1-1	.	.	TRBV12-3/TRBV12-4	TGTGCCAGCAGCCCGGACAGTAACACTGAAGCTTTCTTT	CASSPDSNTEAFF
TRBJ2-3	.	TRBD2	TRBV2	TGTGCCAGCACCCGGACTAGCGGGGGGCAAGATACGCAGTATTTT	CASTRTSGGQDTQYF
TRBJ2-1	.	.	TRBV7-3	TGTGCCAGCAGCTTAACCGGGAATGAGCAGTTCTTC	CASSLTGNEQFF
TRBJ1-2	.	TRBD1	TRBV6-5	TGTGCCAGCAGTTCACAGGGGGCGGGTGGCTACACCTTC	CASSSQGAGGYTF
TRBJ1-1	once	.	TRBV6-5	TGTGCCAGCAGTTACTCTATGACAGTTGAAGCTTTCTTT	CASSYSMTVEAFF
TRBJ2-3	.	TRBD1	TRBV27	TGTGCCAGCAGTTTTGAGGGGGCAGGGGATACGCAGTATTTT	CASSFEGAGDTQYF
TRBJ1-1	once	.	TRBV6-6	TGTGCCGGGGGGGGCGCAGGAGTCGGTGCTTTCTTT	CAGGGAGVGAFF
TRBJ1-5	few	TRBD1	TRBV7-2	TGTGCCAGCAGTAAGGAGACAGGGGGCTATCAGCCCCAGCATTTT	CASSKETGGYQPQHF
TRBJ2-7	.	TRBD2	TRBV27	TGTGCCAGCAGCCGACTAGCGGGGGGGTACGAGCAGTACTTC	CASSRLAGGYEQYF
TRBJ1-4	.	.	TRBV14	TGTGCCAGCAGCCGGGGGGCTAATGAAAAACTGTTTTTT	CASSRGANEKLFF
TRBJ1-6	few	.	TRBV7-2	TGTGCCAGCAGCTTAGCTCTGGGGGAGGGTGCACCCCTCCACTTT	CASSLALGEGAPLHF
TRBJ2-3	.	TRBD2	TRBV6-5	TGTGCCAGCGACGGGGGGGCCCCTGGAGATACGCAGTATTTT	CASDGGAPGDTQYF
TRBJ1-1	.	.	TRBV5-1	TGCGCCAGCAGCTACCCCAGGGAGAACACTGAAGCTTTCTTT	CASSYPRENTEAFF
TRBJ1-1	.	TRBD1	TRBV4-3	TGCGCCAGCAGCCACCCTCAAACAGGGGGCACTGAAGCTTTCTTT	CASSHPQTGGTEAFF